The sequence of this T cell receptor beta chain was determined in a study of OX40 agonist ivuxolimab in advanced cancers. Clones were read by immunoSEQ multiplex PCR, and TCRdb kept only the in-frame ones, dropping some. Here the sample spans roughly 70,000 clones, over 75% being singletons. From germline, CDR1 is SGHDN and CDR2 FVKESK. CDR3 length equals 15 residues. V lost 2 bases, J lost 4 bases, and 1 base stayed unmatched. The specimen was CD4+ or CD8+ T cells sorted from blood, collected in a trial of the OX40 agonist ivuxolimab. The clonotype originates from an adult with an advanced solid tumor such as melanoma, head and neck, liver or kidney cancer. The chain has TRBV14 and TRBJ2-1; the match to TRBD2 covers 11 bases. CDR3 in DNA: TGTGCCAGCAGCCAACTAGCGGGAGGTTACAATGAGCAGTTCTTC. Amino acids: CASSQLAGGYNEQFF.